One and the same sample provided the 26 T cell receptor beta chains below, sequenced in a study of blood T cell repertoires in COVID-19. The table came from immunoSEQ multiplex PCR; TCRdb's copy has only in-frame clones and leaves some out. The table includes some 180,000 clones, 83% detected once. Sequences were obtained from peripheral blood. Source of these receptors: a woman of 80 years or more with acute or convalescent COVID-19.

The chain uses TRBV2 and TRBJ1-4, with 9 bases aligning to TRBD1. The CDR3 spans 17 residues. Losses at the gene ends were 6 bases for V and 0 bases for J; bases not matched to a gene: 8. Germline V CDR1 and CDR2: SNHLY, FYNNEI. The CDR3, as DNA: TGTGCCAGCAGCCCTGACAGGGGGTATGCAACTAATGAAAAACTGTTTTTT. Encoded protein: CASSPDRGYATNEKLFF.

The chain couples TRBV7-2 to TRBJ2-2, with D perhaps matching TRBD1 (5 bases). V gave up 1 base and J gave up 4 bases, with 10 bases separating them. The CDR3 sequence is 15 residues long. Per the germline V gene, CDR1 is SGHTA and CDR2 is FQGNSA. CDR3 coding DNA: TGTGCCAGCAGCTTAGTTTGGCAGGGCACCGGGGAGCTGTTTTTT. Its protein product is CASSLVWQGTGELFF.

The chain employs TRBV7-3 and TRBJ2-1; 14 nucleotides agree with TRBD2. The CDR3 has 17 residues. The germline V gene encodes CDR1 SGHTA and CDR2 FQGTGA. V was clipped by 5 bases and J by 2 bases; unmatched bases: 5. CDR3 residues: CASSRTSGGPPYNEQFF. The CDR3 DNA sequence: TGTGCCAGCAGCCGGACTAGCGGGGGGCCACCCTACAATGAGCAGTTCTTC. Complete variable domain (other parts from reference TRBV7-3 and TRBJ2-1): GAGVSQTPSNKVTEKGKYVELRCDPISGHTALYWYRQSLGQGPEFLIYFQGTGAADDSGLPNDRFFAVRPEGSVSTLKIQRTERGDSAVYLCASSRTSGGPPYNEQFFGPGTRLTVL.

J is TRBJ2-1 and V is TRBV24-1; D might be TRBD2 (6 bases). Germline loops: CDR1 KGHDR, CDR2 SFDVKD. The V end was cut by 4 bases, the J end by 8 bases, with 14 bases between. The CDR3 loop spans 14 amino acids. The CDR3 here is CATSDTGVRDEQFF. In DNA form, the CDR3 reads TGTGCCACCAGTGACACGGGGGTGAGGGATGAGCAGTTCTTC.

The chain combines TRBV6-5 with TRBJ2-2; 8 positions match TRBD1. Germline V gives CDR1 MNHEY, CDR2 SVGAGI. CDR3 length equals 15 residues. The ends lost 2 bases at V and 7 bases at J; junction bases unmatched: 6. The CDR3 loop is CASSYQDRAGGELFF. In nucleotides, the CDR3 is TGTGCCAGCAGTTACCAGGACAGGGCGGGCGGGGAGCTGTTTTTT.

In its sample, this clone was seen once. CDR3 in amino acids: CASRMGQENYGYTF. As DNA, the CDR3 is TGCGCCAGCAGGATGGGACAGGAAAACTATGGCTACACCTTC. The chain is built from TRBV5-1 and TRBJ1-2, with TRBD1 identical over 8 bases. CDR3 length: 14 residues. Germline V lookup: CDR1 SGHRS, CDR2 YFSETQ. Losses at the gene ends were 5 bases for V and 2 bases for J; bases not matched to a gene: 5.

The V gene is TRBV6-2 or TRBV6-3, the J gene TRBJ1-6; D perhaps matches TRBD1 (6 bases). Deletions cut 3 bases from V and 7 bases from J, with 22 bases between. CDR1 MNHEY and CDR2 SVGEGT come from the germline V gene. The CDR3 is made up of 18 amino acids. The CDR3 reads CASSYNLVRDTDNSPLHF. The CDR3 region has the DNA TGTGCCAGCAGTTATAACTTAGTCCGGGACACGGACAATTCACCCCTCCACTTT.

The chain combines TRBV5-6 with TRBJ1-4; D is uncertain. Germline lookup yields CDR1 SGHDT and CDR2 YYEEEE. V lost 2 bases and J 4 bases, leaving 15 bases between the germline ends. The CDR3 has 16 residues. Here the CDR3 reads CASSFLSGNGNEKLFF. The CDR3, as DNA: TGTGCCAGCAGCTTCCTTAGTGGTAACGGTAATGAAAAACTGTTTTTT.

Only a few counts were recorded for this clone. This CDR3 reads CASSEIGQVQETQYF. Here the CDR3 DNA reads TGTGCCAGCAGCGAAATTGGACAGGTCCAAGAGACCCAGTACTTC. This chain uses TRBV9 with TRBJ2-5; 7 bases are a match to TRBD1. The germline V gene has CDR1 SGDLS and CDR2 YYNGEE. The CDR3 is 15 residues long. V shed 3 bases and J 1 base; nucleotides not matched to a gene: 6.

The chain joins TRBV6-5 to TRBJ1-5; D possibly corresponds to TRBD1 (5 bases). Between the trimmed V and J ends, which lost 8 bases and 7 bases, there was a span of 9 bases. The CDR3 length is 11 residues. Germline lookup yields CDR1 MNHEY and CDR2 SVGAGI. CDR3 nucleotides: TGTGCCAGCGGGACTGGCCAGCCCCAGCATTTT. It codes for CASGTGQPQHF.

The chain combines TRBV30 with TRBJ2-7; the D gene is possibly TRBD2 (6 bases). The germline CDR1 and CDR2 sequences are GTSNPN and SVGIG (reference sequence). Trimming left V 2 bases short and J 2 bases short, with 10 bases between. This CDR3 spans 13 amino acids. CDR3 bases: TGTGCCTGGAGTCTCTTAGCGGCCTACGAGCAGTACTTC. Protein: CAWSLLAAYEQYF.

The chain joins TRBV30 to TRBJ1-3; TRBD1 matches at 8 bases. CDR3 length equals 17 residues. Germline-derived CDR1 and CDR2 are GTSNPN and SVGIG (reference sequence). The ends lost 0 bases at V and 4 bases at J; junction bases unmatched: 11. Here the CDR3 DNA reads TGTGCCTGGAGTGTGAATCAGGGGGCGGCGAGGGGAAACACCATATATTTT. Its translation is CAWSVNQGAARGNTIYF.

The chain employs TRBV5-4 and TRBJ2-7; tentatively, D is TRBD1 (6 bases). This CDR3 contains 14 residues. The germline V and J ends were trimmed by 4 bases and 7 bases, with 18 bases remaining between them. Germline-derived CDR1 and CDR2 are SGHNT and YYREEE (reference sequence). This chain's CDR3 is CASSRTAGGAEQYF. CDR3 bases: TGTGCCAGCAGCCGGACAGCCGGCGGAGCGGAGCAGTACTTC. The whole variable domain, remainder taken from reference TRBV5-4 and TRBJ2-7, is ETGVTQSPTHLIKTRGQQVTLRCSSQSGHNTVSWYQQALGQGPQFIFQYYREEENGRGNFPPRFSGLQFPNYSSELNVNALELDDSALYLCASSRTAGGAEQYFGPGTRLTVT.

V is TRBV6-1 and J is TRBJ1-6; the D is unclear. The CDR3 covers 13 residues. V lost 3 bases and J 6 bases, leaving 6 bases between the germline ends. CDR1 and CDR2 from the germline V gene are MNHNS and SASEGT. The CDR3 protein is CASSDSFNSPLHF. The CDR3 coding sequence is TGTGCCAGCAGTGACAGTTTTAATTCACCCCTCCACTTT.

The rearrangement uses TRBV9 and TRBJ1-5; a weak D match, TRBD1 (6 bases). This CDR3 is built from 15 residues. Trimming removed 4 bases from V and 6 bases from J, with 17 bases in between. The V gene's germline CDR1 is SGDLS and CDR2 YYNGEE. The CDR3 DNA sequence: TGTGCCAGCAGCCTCGATGCGGGGGGCGGTCAGCCCCAGCATTTT. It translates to CASSLDAGGGQPQHF.

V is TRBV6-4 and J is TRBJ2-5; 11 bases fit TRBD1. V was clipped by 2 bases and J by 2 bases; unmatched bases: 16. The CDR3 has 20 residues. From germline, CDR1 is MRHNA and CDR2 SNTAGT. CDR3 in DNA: TGTGCCAGCAGTGACCGCCGGGACAGGGGGTGCCCGGATCATCAAGAGACCCAGTACTTC. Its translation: CASSDRRDRGCPDHQETQYF.

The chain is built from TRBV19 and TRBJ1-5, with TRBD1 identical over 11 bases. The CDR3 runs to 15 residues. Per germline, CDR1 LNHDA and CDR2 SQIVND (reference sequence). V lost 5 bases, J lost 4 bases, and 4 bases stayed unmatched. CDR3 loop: CASSGGQGGNQPQHF. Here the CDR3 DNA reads TGTGCCAGTAGTGGGGGACAGGGGGGGAATCAGCCCCAGCATTTT. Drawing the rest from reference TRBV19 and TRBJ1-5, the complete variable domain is DGGITQSPKYLFRKEGQNVTLSCEQNLNHDAMYWYRQDPGQGLRLIYYSQIVNDFQKGDIAEGYSVSREKKESFPLTVTSAQKNPTAFYLCASSGGQGGNQPQHFGDGTRLSIL.

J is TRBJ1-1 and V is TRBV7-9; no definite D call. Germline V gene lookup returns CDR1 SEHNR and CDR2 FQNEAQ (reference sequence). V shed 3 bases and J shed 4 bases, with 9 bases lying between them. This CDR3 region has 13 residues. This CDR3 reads CASSFEDLTEAFF. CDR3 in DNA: TGTGCCAGCAGCTTCGAGGATCTCACTGAAGCTTTCTTT.

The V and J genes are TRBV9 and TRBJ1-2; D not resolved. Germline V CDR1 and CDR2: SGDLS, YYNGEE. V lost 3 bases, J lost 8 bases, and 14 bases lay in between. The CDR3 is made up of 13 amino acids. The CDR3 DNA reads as TGTGCCAGCAGCGGGTACAATGGAGGGGGCTACACCTTC. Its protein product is CASSGYNGGGYTF.

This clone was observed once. For the CDR3, the DNA is TGCGCCAGCAGCTTGGCCGGGAGGGCCGAAGATACGCAGTATTTT. This encodes CASSLAGRAEDTQYF. V usage is TRBV5-1 and J usage is TRBJ2-3, with TRBD2 matching over 8 bases. The germline V gene has CDR1 SGHRS and CDR2 YFSETQ. CDR3 size: 15 residues. J lost 5 bases, V lost 0 bases, and 5 bases had no gene match.

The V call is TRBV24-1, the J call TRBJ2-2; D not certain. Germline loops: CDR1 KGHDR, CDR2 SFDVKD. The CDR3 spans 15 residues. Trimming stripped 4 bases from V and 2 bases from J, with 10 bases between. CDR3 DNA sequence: TGTGCCACCAGTGACTCCGGTACTAACACCGGGGAGCTGTTTTTT. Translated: CATSDSGTNTGELFF.

The CDR3 DNA reads TGTGCCTGGAGCGAAGCCCGTAATCAGCCCCAGCATTTT. Residues: CAWSEARNQPQHF. The chain recombines TRBV30 with TRBJ1-5; D gene unclear. CDR3 length: 13 amino acids. Trimming took 3 bases from V and 4 from J, leaving 10 bases between them. Germline V gives CDR1 GTSNPN, CDR2 SVGIG (reference sequence).

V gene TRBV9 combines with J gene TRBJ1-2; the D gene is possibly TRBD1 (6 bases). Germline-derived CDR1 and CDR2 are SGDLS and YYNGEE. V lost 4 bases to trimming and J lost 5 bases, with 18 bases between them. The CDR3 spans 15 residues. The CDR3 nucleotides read TGTGCCAGCAGCCTGTCCGGGACATTATCATATGGCTACACCTTC. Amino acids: CASSLSGTLSYGYTF.

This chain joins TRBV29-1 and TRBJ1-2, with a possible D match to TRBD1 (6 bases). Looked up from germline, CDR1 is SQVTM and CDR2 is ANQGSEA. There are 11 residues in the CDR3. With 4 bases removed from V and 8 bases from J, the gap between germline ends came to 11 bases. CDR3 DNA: TGCAGCGTTGGGACAGCGGAGGGCTACACCTTC. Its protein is CSVGTAEGYTF. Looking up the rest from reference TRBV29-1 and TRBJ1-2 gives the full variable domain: SAVISQKPSRDICQRGTSLTIQCQVDSQVTMMFWYRQQPGQSLTLIATANQGSEATYESGFVIDKFPISRPNLTFSTLTVSNMSPEDSSIYLCSVGTAEGYTFGSGTRLTVV.

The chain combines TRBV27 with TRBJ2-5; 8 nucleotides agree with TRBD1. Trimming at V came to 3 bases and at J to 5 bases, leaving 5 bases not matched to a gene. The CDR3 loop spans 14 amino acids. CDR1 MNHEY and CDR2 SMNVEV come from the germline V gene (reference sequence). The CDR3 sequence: CASSFPSGGETQYF. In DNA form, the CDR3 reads TGTGCCAGCAGTTTCCCCTCAGGGGGCGAGACCCAGTACTTC.

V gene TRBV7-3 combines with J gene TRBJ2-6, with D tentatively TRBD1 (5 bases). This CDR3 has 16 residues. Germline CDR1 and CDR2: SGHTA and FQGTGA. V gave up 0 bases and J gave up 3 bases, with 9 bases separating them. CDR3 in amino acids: CASSLTGALGANVLTF. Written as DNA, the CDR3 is TGTGCCAGCAGCTTAACAGGGGCTCTTGGGGCCAACGTCCTGACTTTC.